This TCR beta chain came from a study of CD4 T cells in relation to SARS-CoV-2 and coronaviruses. Across the study: Crossreactive spike epitopes shared across donors were mapped to their HLA restriction.

Clones were read by immunoSEQ multiplex PCR, and TCRdb kept only the in-frame ones, dropping some. The table lists around 45,000 clones, over 70% of them singletons, with over 1.1% in the top ten. Roughly 100,000 naive or memory CD4+ cells were cultured with CEF peptides for roughly eleven days. Note on this clone: Its target is not known.

V lost 6 bases and J lost 7, with 13 bases in between. Looked up from germline, CDR1 is MDHEN and CDR2 is SYDVKM. The CDR3 is 12 amino acids. This TCR derives from an adult with COVID-19. Sample: naive CD4+ T cells from PBMCs, cultured in vitro. The sample's subset: naive CD4+ T cells isolated by negative enrichment. The gene calls are TRBV28 and TRBJ2-7, with D unclear. CDR3 sequence: CASSRISREQYF. Here the CDR3 DNA reads TGTGCCAGCAGCCGAATATCGAGGGAGCAGTACTTC.